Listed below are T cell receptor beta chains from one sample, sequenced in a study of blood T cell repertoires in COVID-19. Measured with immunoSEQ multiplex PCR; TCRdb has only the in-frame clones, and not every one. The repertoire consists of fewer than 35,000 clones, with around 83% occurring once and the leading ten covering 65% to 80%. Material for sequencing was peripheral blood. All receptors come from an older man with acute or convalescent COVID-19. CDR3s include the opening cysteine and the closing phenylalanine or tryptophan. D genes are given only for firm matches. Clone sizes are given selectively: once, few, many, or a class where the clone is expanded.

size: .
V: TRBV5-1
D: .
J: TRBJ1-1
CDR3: CASSFSQGSGTEAFF
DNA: TGCGCCAGCAGCTTCTCACAGGGATCTGGCACTGAAGCTTTCTTT

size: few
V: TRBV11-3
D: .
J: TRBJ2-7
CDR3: CASSLVGAAAEQYF
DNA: TGTGCCAGCAGCTTAGTTGGGGCCGCCGCCGAGCAGTACTTC

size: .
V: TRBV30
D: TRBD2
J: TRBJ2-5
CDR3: CAWSEGLAWGETQYF
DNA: TGTGCCTGGAGTGAGGGACTAGCGTGGGGGGAGACCCAGTACTTC

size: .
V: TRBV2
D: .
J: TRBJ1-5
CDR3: CASSDRLGAIGQPQHF
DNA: TGTGCCAGCAGTGATCGTCTGGGGGCGATCGGGCAGCCCCAGCATTTT

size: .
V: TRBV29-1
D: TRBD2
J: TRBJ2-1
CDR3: CSARRGAGARNEQFF
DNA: TGCAGCGCCAGAAGGGGAGCGGGGGCGCGGAATGAGCAGTTCTTC

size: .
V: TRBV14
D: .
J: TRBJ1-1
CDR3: CASSQDGAGPTTEAFF
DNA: TGTGCCAGCAGCCAAGATGGAGCAGGGCCCACCACTGAAGCTTTCTTT

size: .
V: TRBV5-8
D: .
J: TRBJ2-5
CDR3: CASSSNGQETQYF
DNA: TGTGCCAGCAGCTCGAACGGCCAAGAGACCCAGTACTTC

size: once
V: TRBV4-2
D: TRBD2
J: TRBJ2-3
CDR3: CASSKGPLAGNTDTQYF
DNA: TGTGCCAGCAGCAAAGGGCCCCTAGCGGGGAACACAGATACGCAGTATTTT

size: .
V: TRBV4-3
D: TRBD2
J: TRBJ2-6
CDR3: CASSPGLAVGSGANVLTF
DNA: TGCGCCAGCAGCCCCGGACTAGCGGTCGGCTCTGGGGCCAACGTCCTGACTTTC

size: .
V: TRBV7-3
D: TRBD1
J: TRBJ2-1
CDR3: CASSSPGTGGRNEQFF
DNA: TGTGCCAGCAGCTCGCCCGGGACAGGGGGTCGCAATGAGCAGTTCTTC

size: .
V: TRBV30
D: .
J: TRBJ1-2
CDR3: CAWSVNRDYGYTF
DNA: TGTGCCTGGAGTGTAAACAGGGATTATGGCTACACCTTC

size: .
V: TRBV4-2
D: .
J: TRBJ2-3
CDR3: CASSQEAGRTDTQYF
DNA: TGTGCCAGCAGCCAAGAGGCGGGACGGACAGATACGCAGTATTTT

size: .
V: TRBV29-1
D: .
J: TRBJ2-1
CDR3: CSVLSDEQFF
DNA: TGCAGCGTGTTGTCGGATGAGCAGTTCTTC

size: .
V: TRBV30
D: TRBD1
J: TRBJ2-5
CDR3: CAWKQGAVETQYF
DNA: TGTGCCTGGAAACAGGGGGCCGTAGAGACCCAGTACTTC

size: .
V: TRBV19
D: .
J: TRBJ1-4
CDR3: CASSLNWGAANEKLFF
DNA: TGTGCCAGTAGTCTCAATTGGGGAGCGGCTAATGAAAAACTGTTTTTT

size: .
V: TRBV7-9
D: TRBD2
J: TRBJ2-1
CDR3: CASSRIAGGPEQFF
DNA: TGTGCCAGCAGTAGGATAGCGGGGGGGCCTGAGCAGTTCTTC

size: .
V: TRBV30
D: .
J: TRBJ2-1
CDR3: CAFQKAGSNDGQFF
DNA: TGTGCCTTCCAAAAGGCGGGGTCCAATGATGGGCAGTTCTTC

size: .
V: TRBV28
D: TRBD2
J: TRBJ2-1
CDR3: CASEDRAGGGEQFF
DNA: TGTGCCAGCGAGGATAGAGCGGGAGGAGGTGAGCAGTTCTTC

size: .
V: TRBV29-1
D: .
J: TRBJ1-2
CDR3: CSALEAVGNGYTF
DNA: TGCAGCGCCCTTGAGGCCGTCGGGAATGGCTACACCTTC

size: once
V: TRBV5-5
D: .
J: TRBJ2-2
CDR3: CASSPLVGSRTGELFF
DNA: TGTGCCAGCAGCCCGTTGGTAGGGAGTCGAACCGGGGAGCTGTTTTTT

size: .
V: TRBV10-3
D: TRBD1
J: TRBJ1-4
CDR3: CAISERTGDSEKLFF
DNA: TGTGCCATCAGTGAAAGAACAGGGGATAGTGAAAAACTGTTTTTT

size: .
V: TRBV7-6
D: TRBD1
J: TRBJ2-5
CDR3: CASSLGQGVASAQYF
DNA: TGTGCCAGCAGCTTAGGACAGGGGGTTGCTTCGGCCCAGTACTTC

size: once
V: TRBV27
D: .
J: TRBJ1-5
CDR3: CASSLKGWGRQPQHF
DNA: TGTGCCAGCAGTTTAAAGGGTTGGGGGCGTCAGCCCCAGCATTTT

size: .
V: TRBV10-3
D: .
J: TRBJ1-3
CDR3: CAIGRGTIYF
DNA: TGTGCCATCGGAAGGGGGACCATATATTTT

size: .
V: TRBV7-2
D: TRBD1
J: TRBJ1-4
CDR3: CASSQRGRGQEKLFF
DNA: TGTGCCAGCAGCCAACGGGGCAGGGGGCAGGAAAAACTGTTTTTT

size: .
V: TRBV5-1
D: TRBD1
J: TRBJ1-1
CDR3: CASSRTGLQTEAFF
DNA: TGCGCCAGCAGCAGGACAGGCCTGCAGACTGAAGCTTTCTTT

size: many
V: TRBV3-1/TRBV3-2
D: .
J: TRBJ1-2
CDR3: CASSPTRTAYGYTF
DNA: TGTGCCAGCAGCCCTACCAGGACAGCCTATGGCTACACCTTC

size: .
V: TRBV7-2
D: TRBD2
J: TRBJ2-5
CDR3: CASSFSGRPPQETQYF
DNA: TGTGCCAGCAGCTTTAGCGGGAGGCCCCCCCAAGAGACCCAGTACTTC

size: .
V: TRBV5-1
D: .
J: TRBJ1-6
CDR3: CASSLDVGPNSPLHF
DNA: TGCGCCAGCAGCTTGGATGTGGGCCCAAATTCACCCCTCCACTTT

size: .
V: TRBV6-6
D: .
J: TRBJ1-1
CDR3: CASSRQLNTEAFF
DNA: TGTGCCAGCAGTAGACAGCTGAACACTGAAGCTTTCTTT

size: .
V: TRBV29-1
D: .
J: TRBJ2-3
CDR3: CSGDGTDTQYF
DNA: TGCAGCGGTGACGGCACAGATACGCAGTATTTT

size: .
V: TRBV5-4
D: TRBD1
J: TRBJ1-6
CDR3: CASSYSRDRAGNSPLHF
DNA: TGTGCCAGCAGTTATAGCCGGGACAGGGCTGGTAATTCACCCCTCCACTTT